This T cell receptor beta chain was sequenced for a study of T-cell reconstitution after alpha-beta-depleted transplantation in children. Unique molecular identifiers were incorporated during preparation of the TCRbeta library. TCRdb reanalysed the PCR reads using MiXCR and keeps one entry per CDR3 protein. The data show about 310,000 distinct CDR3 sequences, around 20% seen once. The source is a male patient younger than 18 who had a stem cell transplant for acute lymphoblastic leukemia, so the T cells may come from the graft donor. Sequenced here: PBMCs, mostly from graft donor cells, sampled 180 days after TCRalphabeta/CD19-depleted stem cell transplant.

This chain's CDR3 is CASSRANEQFF. CDR3 coding DNA: TGTGCCAGCAGCCGAGCAAATGAGCAGTTCTTC. The J gene is TRBJ2-1, the V gene TRBV3-1; D is undetermined. The V gene's germline CDR1 is LGHDT and CDR2 YNNKEL (reference sequence). CDR3 length: 11 residues. V lost 4 bases to trimming and J lost 7 bases, with 5 bases between them.